This TCR beta chain was recovered during a study of blood T cell repertoires in COVID-19. Study at large: The United States, Italy and Spain supplied acute and convalescent COVID-19 samples. Sample material is recorded as cDNA or gDNA derived from T cells, B-cell-depleted T cells, or PBMCs.

Germline CDR1 reads LNHDA; CDR2 reads SQIVND (reference sequence). This CDR3 contains 16 residues. Trimming pared 0 bases from V and 4 bases from J, leaving 16 bases between. As processed by the authors: The assay estimated nucleated cells by amplifying reference gene primers. Method: immunoSEQ multiplex PCR; TCRdb's copy keeps in-frame clones and lacks some. The V and J calls and clone size come from that table; D and trimming were worked out from the DNA. The table lists 150,000 to 180,000 clones, 70% to 85% of them singletons. This rearrangement joins TRBV19 to TRBJ2-7; a possible D gene is TRBD2 (5 bases). The receptor comes from an older woman with acute or convalescent COVID-19. Sequenced sample: peripheral blood. The CDR3 DNA follows: TGTGCCAGTAGTATAGATCTGGAGGCTGTGGGTTACGAGCAGTACTTC. Protein product: CASSIDLEAVGYEQYF.